The 12 T cell receptor beta chains below were found in one sample sequenced in a study of T-cell memory formation after mild COVID-19. TCRdb analysed the 5' RACE reads with MiXCR anew, one entry per CDR3 protein. The sample yields hundreds of thousands of distinct CDR3 sequences, 15% to 20% seen once. Input material: PBMCs or a T cell subset sorted from them (not recorded which). The receptors come from a man aged 18 to 30 who had mild COVID-19 (a few samples of this study predate the infection). Cell type and time point are not known.

This clonotype was seen at least ten times. As DNA, the CDR3 is TGCGCCAGCAGCTTGGGTCGGGGGGGCACAGATACGCAGTATTTT. Translation gives CASSLGRGGTDTQYF. This sequence joins TRBV5-1 and TRBJ2-3; 7 nucleotides align to TRBD2. V was pared by 0 bases and J by 1 base, with 2 bases of the junction left unmatched. CDR1 is SGHRS, CDR2 YFSETQ, per germline. The CDR3 consists of 15 residues.

The sample holds a few counts of this clonotype. This chain links TRBV5-1 with TRBJ1-6; D might be TRBD1 (5 bases). Germline V lookup: CDR1 SGHRS, CDR2 YFSETQ. Trimming removed 0 bases from V and 8 bases from J, with 15 bases in between. This CDR3 region has 16 residues. The CDR3 region is CASSLAGAGRDSPLHF. For the CDR3, the DNA is TGCGCCAGCAGCTTGGCCGGGGCAGGGAGGGATTCACCCCTCCACTTT.

This clonotype was seen more than once but under ten times. The rearrangement joins TRBV9 to TRBJ1-2; 10 nucleotides agree with TRBD1. The J segment lost 1 base and the V segment lost 2 bases, leaving 2 bases of the junction unmatched. Germline-derived CDR1 and CDR2 are SGDLS and YYNGEE. This CDR3 has 15 amino acids. The CDR3 loop reads CASSVGTGDNYGYTF. CDR3 nucleotide sequence: TGTGCCAGCAGCGTCGGGACAGGGGATAACTATGGCTACACCTTC.

CDR3 amino acids: CASTTAADTEAFF. The DNA for the CDR3 is TGTGCCAGCACCACGGCGGCCGACACTGAAGCTTTCTTT. The rearrangement links TRBV6-1 to TRBJ1-1; D gene unclear. Trimming pared 7 bases from V and 3 bases from J, leaving 12 bases between. Germline CDR1 reads MNHNS; CDR2 reads SASEGT. The CDR3 is 13 residues long.

The sample holds a few counts of this clonotype. This CDR3 reads CASTPFWGVSTDTQYF. The CDR3 nucleotides read TGTGCCAGCACCCCTTTTTGGGGGGTGAGCACAGATACGCAGTATTTT. This rearrangement joins TRBV7-2 to TRBJ2-3, with D maybe TRBD2 (6 bases). Germline V lookup: CDR1 SGHTA, CDR2 FQGNSA. The CDR3 contains 16 residues. The germline V and J ends were trimmed by 7 bases and 0 bases, with 17 bases remaining between them.

This clonotype appeared a few times. The CDR3 DNA is TGTGCCAGCAGCGTTCTGGGCAGGTGGGGCGGGGAGCTGTTTTTT. It codes for CASSVLGRWGGELFF. The chain recombines TRBV9 with TRBJ2-2; no reliable D call. Trimming cost V 2 bases and J 7 bases, with 15 bases left between them. Germline lookup yields CDR1 SGDLS and CDR2 YYNGEE. The CDR3 loop spans 15 amino acids.

This chain joins TRBV3-1 and TRBJ1-2, with unresolved D. CDR1 is LGHDT, CDR2 YNNKEL, per germline (reference sequence). The CDR3 length is 13 residues. V was shortened by 4 bases and J by 4 bases, with 10 bases between the two germline ends. CDR3 nucleotide sequence: TGTGCCAGCAGCCTAAGCCACCTCTATGGCTACACCTTC. This encodes CASSLSHLYGYTF.

The genes are TRBV29-1 and TRBJ1-5, with TRBD1 matching over 7 bases. V was clipped by 2 bases and J by 9 bases; unmatched bases: 7. CDR3 length: 13 residues. Germline V lookup: CDR1 SQVTM, CDR2 ANQGSEA. The CDR3 loop reads CSVERGAGGPQHF. Written as DNA, the CDR3 is TGCAGCGTTGAACGGGGGGCAGGGGGGCCCCAGCATTTT.

This clonotype appeared a few times. This chain joins TRBV5-1 and TRBJ2-2, with D possibly TRBD1 on 7 matching bases. This CDR3 is built from 15 residues. Between the trimmed V and J ends, which lost 2 bases and 6 bases, there was a span of 14 bases. Germline V gene lookup returns CDR1 SGHRS and CDR2 YFSETQ. The CDR3 DNA is TGCGCCAGCAGCTTCAGGACAGGCGGGGCCGGGGAGCTGTTTTTT. As protein: CASSFRTGGAGELFF.

The gene calls are TRBV5-1 and TRBJ2-5; 7 bases are shared with TRBD1. Germline-derived CDR1 and CDR2 are SGHRS and YFSETQ. This CDR3 is 15 amino acids long. The V and J ends lost 3 bases and 0 bases, in that order; junction bases with no gene match: 5. The CDR3 DNA is TGCGCCAGCAGCTCGACGACAGGGAACCAAGAGACCCAGTACTTC. It encodes CASSSTTGNQETQYF.

The chain joins TRBV7-9 to TRBJ2-7; D unclear. This CDR3 spans 15 amino acids. Trimming cost V 5 bases and J 3 bases, with 17 bases left between them. Germline-derived CDR1 and CDR2 are SEHNR and FQNEAQ (reference sequence). As DNA, the CDR3 is TGTGCCAGCAGCGATCCGGTCAGGAAGATCTACGAGCAGTACTTC. Amino acid sequence: CASSDPVRKIYEQYF.

The rearrangement joins TRBV13 to TRBJ1-3; D is perhaps TRBD1 (6 bases). Germline-derived CDR1 and CDR2 are PRHDT and FYEKMQ (reference sequence). Trimming pared 0 bases from V and 0 bases from J, leaving 24 bases between. The length of the CDR3 is 21 residues. CDR3 sequence (DNA): TGTGCCAGCAGCTTAGGTCGCCCGGGACACCAGCCCCTAAACTCTGGAAACACCATATATTTT. This translates into CASSLGRPGHQPLNSGNTIYF.